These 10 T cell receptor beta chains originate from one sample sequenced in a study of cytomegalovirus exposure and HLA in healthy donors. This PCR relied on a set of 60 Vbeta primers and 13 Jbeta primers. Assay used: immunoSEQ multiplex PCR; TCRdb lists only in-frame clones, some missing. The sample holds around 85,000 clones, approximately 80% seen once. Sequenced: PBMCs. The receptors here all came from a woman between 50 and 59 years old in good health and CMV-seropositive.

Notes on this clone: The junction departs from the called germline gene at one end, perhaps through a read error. The CDR3 nucleotides are TGTGCCAGCAACTTACGGGTGAACACTGAAGCTTTCTTT. It is translated as CASNLRVNTEAFF. This sequence joins TRBV7-2 and TRBJ1-1; the D is unclear. Germline CDR1 is SGHTA and CDR2 is FQGNSA. CDR3 size: 13 residues.

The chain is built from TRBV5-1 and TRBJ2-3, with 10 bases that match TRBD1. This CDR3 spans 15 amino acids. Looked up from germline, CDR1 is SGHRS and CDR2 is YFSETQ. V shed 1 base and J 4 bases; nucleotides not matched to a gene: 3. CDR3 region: CASSLLGTGADTQYF. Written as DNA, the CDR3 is TGCGCCAGCAGCTTGCTCGGGACAGGGGCAGATACGCAGTATTTT. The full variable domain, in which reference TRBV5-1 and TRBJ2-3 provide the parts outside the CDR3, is KAGVTQTPRYLIKTRGQQVTLSCSPISGHRSVSWYQQTPGQGLQFLFEYFSETQRNKGNFPGRFSGRQFSNSRSEMNVSTLELGDSALYLCASSLLGTGADTQYFGPGTRLTVL.

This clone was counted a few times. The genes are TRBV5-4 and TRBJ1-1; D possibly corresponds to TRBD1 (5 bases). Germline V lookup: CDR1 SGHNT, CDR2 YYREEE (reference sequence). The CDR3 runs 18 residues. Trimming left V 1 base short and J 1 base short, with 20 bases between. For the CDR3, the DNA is TGTGCCAGCAGCTTGTCGTTAGGAGCCTTAGGGGCGAACACTGAAGCTTTCTTT. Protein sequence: CASSLSLGALGANTEAFF.

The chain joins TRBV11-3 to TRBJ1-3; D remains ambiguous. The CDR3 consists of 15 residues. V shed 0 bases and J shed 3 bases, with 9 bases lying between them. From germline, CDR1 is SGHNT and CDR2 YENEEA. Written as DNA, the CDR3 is TGTGCCAGCAGCTTAGATGGAGGGCTTGGAAACACCATATATTTT. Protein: CASSLDGGLGNTIYF.

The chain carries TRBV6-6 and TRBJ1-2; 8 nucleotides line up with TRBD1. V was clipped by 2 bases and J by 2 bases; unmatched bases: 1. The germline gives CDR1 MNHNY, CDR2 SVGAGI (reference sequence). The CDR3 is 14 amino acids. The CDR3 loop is CASSYRQGNYGYTF. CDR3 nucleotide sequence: TGTGCCAGCAGTTACCGACAGGGGAACTATGGCTACACCTTC.

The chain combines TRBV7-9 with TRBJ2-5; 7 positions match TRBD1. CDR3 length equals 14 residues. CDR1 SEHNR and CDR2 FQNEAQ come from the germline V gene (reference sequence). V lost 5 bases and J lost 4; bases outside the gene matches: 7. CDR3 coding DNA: TGTGCCAGCAGCGTAGACAGGGCCACAGAGACCCAGTACTTC. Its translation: CASSVDRATETQYF.

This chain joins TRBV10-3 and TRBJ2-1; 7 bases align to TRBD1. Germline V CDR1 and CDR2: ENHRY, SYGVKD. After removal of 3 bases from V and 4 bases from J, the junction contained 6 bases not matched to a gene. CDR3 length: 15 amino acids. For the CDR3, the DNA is TGTGCCATCAGTGAAGGGGGACAGAAGTACAATGAGCAGTTCTTC. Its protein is CAISEGGQKYNEQFF.

CDR3 residues: CASSARRGGGETQYF. The CDR3 bases are TGTGCCAGCAGTGCGAGAAGGGGAGGAGGGGAGACCCAGTACTTC. This chain connects TRBV2 to TRBJ2-5, with D perhaps matching TRBD2 (6 bases). V lost 4 bases and J 5 bases, leaving 17 bases between the germline ends. Germline CDR1 is SNHLY and CDR2 is FYNNEI. This CDR3 spans 15 amino acids. Based on the CDR3 plus reference TRBV2 and TRBJ2-5, the full variable domain is EPEVTQTPSHQVTQMGQEVILRCVPISNHLYFYWYRQILGQKVEFLVSFYNNEISEKSEIFDDQFSVERPDGSNFTLKIRSTKLEDSAMYFCASSARRGGGETQYFGPGTRLLVL.

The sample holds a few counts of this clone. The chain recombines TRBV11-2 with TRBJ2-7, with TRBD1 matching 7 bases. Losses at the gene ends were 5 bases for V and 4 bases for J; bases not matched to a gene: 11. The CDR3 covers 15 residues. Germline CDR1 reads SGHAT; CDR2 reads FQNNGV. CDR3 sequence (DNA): TGTGCCAGCAGCCCGGCCGGACAGGTGTTTTACGAGCAGTACTTC. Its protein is CASSPAGQVFYEQYF.

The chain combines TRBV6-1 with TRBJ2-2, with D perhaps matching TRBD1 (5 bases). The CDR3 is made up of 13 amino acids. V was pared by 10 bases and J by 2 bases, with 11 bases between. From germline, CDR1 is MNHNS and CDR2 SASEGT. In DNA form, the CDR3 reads TGTGCCATAGACAGCGCAAACACCGGGGAGCTGTTTTTT. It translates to CAIDSANTGELFF.